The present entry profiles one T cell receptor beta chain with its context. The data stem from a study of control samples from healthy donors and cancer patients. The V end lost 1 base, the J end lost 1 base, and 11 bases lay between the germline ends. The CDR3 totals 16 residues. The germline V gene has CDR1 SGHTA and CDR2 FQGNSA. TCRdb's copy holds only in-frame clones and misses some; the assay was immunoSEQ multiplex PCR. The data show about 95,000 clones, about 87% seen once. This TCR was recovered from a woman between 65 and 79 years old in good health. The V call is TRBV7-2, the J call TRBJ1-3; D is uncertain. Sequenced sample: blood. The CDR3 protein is CASSLVATGSGNTIYF. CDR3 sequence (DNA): TGTGCCAGCAGCTTAGTGGCCACGGGATCTGGAAACACCATATATTTT.